Below, 14 T cell receptor beta chains from the same sample are listed, as sequenced in a study of blood T cells in healthy people across ages. Combining a sample-barcoded 5' primer with a J-beta primer mix, a second PCR ran for about 6 to 11 cycles. TCRdb fed the 5' RACE reads into MiXCR, producing one record per CDR3 protein. This repertoire shows more than 900,000 distinct CDR3 sequences, about 25% found once; its top ten account for approximately 0.71%. These data were likewise used in another study, on T cells of mothers and their children.

Source material: blood. These receptors all come from a girl aged 2 to 10 in good health.

The gene calls are TRBV5-5 and TRBJ1-2; D ambiguous. Germline V gene data show CDR1 as SGHKS and CDR2 as YYEKEE (reference sequence). The ends were cut back, 0 bases at V and 4 bases at J, with 10 bases in the middle. This CDR3 has 14 residues. The CDR3 loop is CASSLDGGSYGYTF. In DNA form, the CDR3 reads TGTGCCAGCAGCTTGGACGGAGGGAGCTATGGCTACACCTTC.

This clonotype was picked up a small number of times. The chain uses TRBV7-2 and TRBJ2-7, with 10 bases fitting TRBD2. The CDR3 totals 16 residues. Unmatched junction bases numbered 10, after V lost 4 bases and J lost 4 bases. Germline CDR1 reads SGHTA; CDR2 reads FQGNSA. Written as DNA, the CDR3 is TGTGCCAGCAGCTCCTCCGGGTCTAGCGGGAGTTACGAGCAGTACTTC. It yields the protein CASSSSGSSGSYEQYF.

This sequence joins TRBV5-6 and TRBJ2-7; the D gene is possibly TRBD2 (5 bases). The V gene's germline CDR1 is SGHDT and CDR2 YYEEEE. The V end lost 2 bases, the J end lost 10 bases, and 16 bases lay between the germline ends. There are 13 residues in the CDR3. CDR3 sequence (DNA): TGTGCCAGCAGCTTATTAGACTATACCGAACAGTACTTC. This codes for CASSLLDYTEQYF.

This clonotype has more than one count but fewer than ten. This chain joins TRBV4-1 and TRBJ2-5, with unresolved D. The J call may not be correct, given that the DNA end is closer to TRBJ2-1. The CDR3 runs to 13 residues. Germline values: CDR1 MGHRA, CDR2 YSYEKL. The CDR3 coding sequence is TGCGCCAGCAGCCAAGATCTCTGGAATGAGCAGTTCTTC. It translates to CASSQDLWNEQFF.

This clonotype showed up just a few times. The chain employs TRBV29-1 and TRBJ2-2, with TRBD1 matching 7 bases. Losses at the gene ends were 7 bases for V and 2 bases for J; bases not matched to a gene: 7. The CDR3 spans 14 residues. Germline assignment: CDR1 SQVTM and CDR2 ANQGSEA. The CDR3 DNA reads as TGCAGCGCCTTGGGACAGATAAACACCGGGGAGCTGTTTTTT. As protein: CSALGQINTGELFF.

This chain joins TRBV5-1 and TRBJ2-1; D unresolved. Germline CDR1 SGHRS, CDR2 YFSETQ. Deletions cut 4 bases from V and 7 bases from J, with 12 bases between. The CDR3 has 13 amino acids. CDR3 protein: CASSPAVGNEQFF. CDR3 sequence (DNA): TGCGCCAGCAGCCCGGCGGTGGGGAATGAGCAGTTCTTC.

CDR3 loop: CASSPLPGTGNEQYF. The CDR3 DNA sequence: TGTGCCAGCAGCCCCCTACCGGGAACCGGAAACGAGCAGTACTTC. V usage is TRBV7-2 and J usage is TRBJ2-7; maybe TRBD2 (5 bases). Trimming removed 5 bases from V and 5 bases from J, with 19 bases in between. The V gene's germline CDR1 is SGHTA and CDR2 FQGNSA. The CDR3 is 15 amino acids.

V is TRBV18 and J is TRBJ1-1; a possible D gene is TRBD1 (5 bases). The V and J ends lost 2 bases and 3 bases respectively, with 28 bases between them. Germline assignment: CDR1 KGHSH and CDR2 LQKENI. The CDR3 covers 20 residues. In nucleotides, the CDR3 is TGTGCCAGCTCACCAAGCGCTTTATTTATAAAGGGGAGTGAGGACACTGAAGCTTTCTTT. Translation gives CASSPSALFIKGSEDTEAFF.

The CDR3 coding sequence is TGTGCCAGCAGTCCCGTGGGGAGGGTCTACGAGCAGTACTTC. This codes for CASSPVGRVYEQYF. The chain links TRBV28 to TRBJ2-7, with 7 bases that match TRBD2. With 5 bases clipped from V and 3 bases from J, the junction kept 7 bases outside the gene matches. The CDR3 runs to 14 residues. Germline V gene sequence: CDR1 MDHEN, CDR2 SYDVKM. Combining the CDR3 with reference TRBV28 and TRBJ2-7 gives the whole variable domain DVKVTQSSRYLVKRTGEKVFLECVQDMDHENMFWYRQDPGLGLRLIYFSYDVKMKEKGDIPEGYSVSREKKERFSLILESASTNQTSMYLCASSPVGRVYEQYFGPGTRLTVT.

This clonotype was recorded a few times. The chain carries TRBV24-1 and TRBJ1-5, with 11 positions matching TRBD1. Germline V gene data show CDR1 as KGHDR and CDR2 as SFDVKD. This CDR3 spans 16 amino acids. J gave up 4 bases and V 3 bases, and 4 bases lay outside the gene matches. CDR3 protein: CATSDGWDRGNQPQHF. The CDR3 DNA is TGTGCCACCAGTGATGGCTGGGACAGGGGGAATCAGCCCCAGCATTTT.

The V and J genes are TRBV9 and TRBJ2-3; no definite D call. The CDR3 totals 14 residues. The V end was cut by 3 bases, the J end by 5 bases, with 13 bases between. Germline V CDR1 and CDR2: SGDLS, YYNGEE. CDR3 residues: CASSEGQWGDTQYF. CDR3 DNA: TGTGCCAGCAGCGAGGGCCAGTGGGGAGATACGCAGTATTTT.

The chain links TRBV18 to TRBJ2-5; no clear D gene. Trimming removed 0 bases at V and 5 bases at J, with 10 bases between. Germline CDR1 reads KGHSH; CDR2 reads LQKENI. The CDR3 is made up of 14 amino acids. The CDR3 DNA sequence: TGTGCCAGCTCACCACCGTCCGACTGGGAGACCCAGTACTTC. Residues: CASSPPSDWETQYF.

J is TRBJ1-2 and V is TRBV14, with 7 bases aligning to TRBD1. The CDR3 sequence is 13 residues long. CDR1 is SGHDN and CDR2 is FVKESK in the germline V gene. V shed 2 bases and J 6 bases; nucleotides not matched to a gene: 3. For the CDR3, the DNA is TGTGCCAGCAGCCAACAGGGGGAGGATGGCTACACCTTC. As protein: CASSQQGEDGYTF.

This chain links TRBV7-2 with TRBJ2-3; D is undetermined. V was shortened by 5 bases and J by 1 base, with 7 bases between the two germline ends. The CDR3 has 13 amino acids. Germline CDR1 is SGHTA and CDR2 is FQGNSA. The CDR3 reads CASSPYGTDTQYF. The CDR3 bases are TGTGCCAGCAGCCCCTATGGCACAGATACGCAGTATTTT.